This T cell receptor (beta chain) was found in a study of early T cells in non-severe SARS-CoV-2 infection. Individual cDNA molecules received unique molecular identifiers during library preparation. TCRdb passed the 5' RACE reads through MiXCR, listing each CDR3 protein once. The data contain 70,000 to 85,000 distinct CDR3 sequences, 9% to 15% of them singletons. There are a few counts of this clonotype. CDR1 is SGHNT and CDR2 is YYREEE in the germline V gene (reference sequence). The V end was cut by 0 bases, the J end by 2 bases, with 9 bases between. This CDR3 is built from 15 residues. The origin of this receptor is an adult who was a healthcare worker with PCR-confirmed SARS-CoV-2 infection or an uninfected control (not recorded which). Sequenced sample: whole blood. V and J are TRBV5-4 and TRBJ2-1; weak D call: TRBD1 (5 bases). The CDR3 nucleotides are TGTGCCAGCAGCTTGGGCAGGGTCGCCTACAATGAGCAGTTCTTC. Protein: CASSLGRVAYNEQFF.